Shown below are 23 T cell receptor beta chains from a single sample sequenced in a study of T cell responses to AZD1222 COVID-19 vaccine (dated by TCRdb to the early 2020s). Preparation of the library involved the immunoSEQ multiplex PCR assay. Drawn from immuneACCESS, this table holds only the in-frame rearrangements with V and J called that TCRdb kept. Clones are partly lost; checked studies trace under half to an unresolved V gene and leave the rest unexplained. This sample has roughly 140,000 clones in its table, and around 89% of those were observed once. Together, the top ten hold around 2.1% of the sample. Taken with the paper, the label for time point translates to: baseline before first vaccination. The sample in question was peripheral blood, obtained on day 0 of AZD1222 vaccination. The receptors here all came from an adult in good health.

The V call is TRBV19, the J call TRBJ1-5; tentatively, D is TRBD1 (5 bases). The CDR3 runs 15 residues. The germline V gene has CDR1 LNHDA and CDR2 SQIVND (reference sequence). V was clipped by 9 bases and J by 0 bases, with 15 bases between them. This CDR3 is CARGGDYYSNQPQHF. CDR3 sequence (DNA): TGTGCCAGGGGGGGGGACTACTATAGCAATCAGCCCCAGCATTTT.

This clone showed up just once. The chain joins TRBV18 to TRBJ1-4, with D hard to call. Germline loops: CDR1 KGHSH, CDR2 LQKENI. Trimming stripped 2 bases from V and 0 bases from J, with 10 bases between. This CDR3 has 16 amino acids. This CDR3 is CASSPSARATNEKLFF. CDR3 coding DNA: TGTGCCAGCTCACCAAGCGCCCGAGCAACTAATGAAAAACTGTTTTTT. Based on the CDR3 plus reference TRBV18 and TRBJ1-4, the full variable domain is NAGVMQNPRHLVRRRGQEARLRCSPMKGHSHVYWYRQLPEEGLKFMVYLQKENIIDESGMPKERFSAEFPKEGPSILRIQQVVRGDSAAYFCASSPSARATNEKLFFGSGTQLSVL.

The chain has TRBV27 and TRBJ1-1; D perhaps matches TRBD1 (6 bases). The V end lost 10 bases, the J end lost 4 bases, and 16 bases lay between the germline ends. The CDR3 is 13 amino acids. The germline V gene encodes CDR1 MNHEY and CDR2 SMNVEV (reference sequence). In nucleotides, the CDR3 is TGTGCCACCTCGCGGGGGCTCGGCACTGAAGCTTTCTTT. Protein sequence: CATSRGLGTEAFF.

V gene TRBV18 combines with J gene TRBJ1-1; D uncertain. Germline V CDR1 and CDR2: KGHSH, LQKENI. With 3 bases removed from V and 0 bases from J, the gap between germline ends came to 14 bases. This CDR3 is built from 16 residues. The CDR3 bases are TGTGCCAGCTCACCGGGTTCAGCACGAATGAACACTGAAGCTTTCTTT. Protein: CASSPGSARMNTEAFF.

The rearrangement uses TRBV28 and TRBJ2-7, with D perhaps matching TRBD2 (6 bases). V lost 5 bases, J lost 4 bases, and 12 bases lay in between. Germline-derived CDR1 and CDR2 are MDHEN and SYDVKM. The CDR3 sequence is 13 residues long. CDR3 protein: CASSTGLYYEQYF. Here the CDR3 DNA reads TGTGCCAGCAGTACGGGACTGTATTACGAGCAGTACTTC.

DNA for the CDR3: TGTGCCAGTAGTGATCCCATCGGGGCCCCGAACTATGGCTACACCTTC. It is translated as CASSDPIGAPNYGYTF. The genes are TRBV19 and TRBJ1-2; maybe TRBD1 (5 bases). The germline V gene encodes CDR1 LNHDA and CDR2 SQIVND (reference sequence). The CDR3 spans 16 residues. Trimming pared 5 bases from V and 2 bases from J, leaving 18 bases between.

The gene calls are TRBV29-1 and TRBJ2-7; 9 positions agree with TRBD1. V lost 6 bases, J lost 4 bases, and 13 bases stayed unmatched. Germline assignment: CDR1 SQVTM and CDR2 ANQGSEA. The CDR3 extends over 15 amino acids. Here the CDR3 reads CSVPGQGGYQYEQYF. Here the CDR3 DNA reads TGCAGCGTCCCGGGACAGGGCGGATACCAGTACGAGCAGTACTTC.

CDR3 coding DNA: TGCGCCAGCAGCGGTGAACGGGGTTCAGTCGAGCAGTACTTC. Residues: CASSGERGSVEQYF. The V and J genes are TRBV5-1 and TRBJ2-7, with D perhaps TRBD2 (5 bases). CDR3 length equals 14 residues. Germline CDR1 SGHRS, CDR2 YFSETQ. V dropped 4 bases and J dropped 6 bases, with 17 bases sitting between them.

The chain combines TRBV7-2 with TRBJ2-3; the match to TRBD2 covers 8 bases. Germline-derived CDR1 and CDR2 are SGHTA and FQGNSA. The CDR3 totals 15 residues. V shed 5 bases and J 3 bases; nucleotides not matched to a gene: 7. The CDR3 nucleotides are TGTGCCAGCAGCCATCGGGCTAGCGGGACAGATACGCAGTATTTT. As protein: CASSHRASGTDTQYF.

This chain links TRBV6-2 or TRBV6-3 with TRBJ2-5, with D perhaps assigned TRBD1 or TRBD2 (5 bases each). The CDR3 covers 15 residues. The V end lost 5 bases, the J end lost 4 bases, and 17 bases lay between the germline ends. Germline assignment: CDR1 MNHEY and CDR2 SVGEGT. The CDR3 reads CASSRGEGGRETQYF. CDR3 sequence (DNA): TGTGCCAGCAGTAGGGGCGAGGGCGGTCGAGAGACCCAGTACTTC.

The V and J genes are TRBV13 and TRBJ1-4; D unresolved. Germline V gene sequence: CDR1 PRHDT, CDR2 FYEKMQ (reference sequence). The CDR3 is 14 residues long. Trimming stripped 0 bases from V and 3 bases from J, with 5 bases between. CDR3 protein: CASSLGGSNEKLFF. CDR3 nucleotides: TGTGCCAGCAGCTTAGGGGGGTCTAATGAAAAACTGTTTTTT. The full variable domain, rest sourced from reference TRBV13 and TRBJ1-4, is AAGVIQSPRHLIKEKRETATLKCYPIPRHDTVYWYQQGPGQDPQFLISFYEKMQSDKGSIPDRFSAQQFSDYHSELNMSSLELGDSALYFCASSLGGSNEKLFFGSGTQLSVL.

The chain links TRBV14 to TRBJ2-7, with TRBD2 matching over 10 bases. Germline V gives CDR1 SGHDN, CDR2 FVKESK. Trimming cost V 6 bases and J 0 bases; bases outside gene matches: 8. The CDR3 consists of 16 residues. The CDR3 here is CASRPTGTSDSYEQYF. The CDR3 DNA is TGTGCCAGCAGACCCACCGGGACTAGCGACTCCTACGAGCAGTACTTC.

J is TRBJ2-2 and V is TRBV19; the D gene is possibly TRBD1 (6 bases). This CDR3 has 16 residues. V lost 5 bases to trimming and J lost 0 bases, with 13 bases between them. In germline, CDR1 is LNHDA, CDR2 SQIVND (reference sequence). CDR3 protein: CASSFAGEPNTGELFF. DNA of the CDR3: TGTGCCAGTAGTTTCGCAGGGGAACCGAACACCGGGGAGCTGTTTTTT.

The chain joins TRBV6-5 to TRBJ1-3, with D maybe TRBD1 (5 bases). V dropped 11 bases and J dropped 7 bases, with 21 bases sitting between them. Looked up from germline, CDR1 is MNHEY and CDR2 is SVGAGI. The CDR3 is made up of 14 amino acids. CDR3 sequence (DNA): TGTGCCGTAGGGGTCGTATCGGGTAGGAACACCATATATTTT. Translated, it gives CAVGVVSGRNTIYF.

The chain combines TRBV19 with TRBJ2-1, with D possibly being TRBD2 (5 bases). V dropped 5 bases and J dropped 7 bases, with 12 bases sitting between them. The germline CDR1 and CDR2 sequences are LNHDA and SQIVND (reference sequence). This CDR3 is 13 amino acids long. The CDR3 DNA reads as TGTGCCAGTAGTTCACCCCAGCGGAATGAGCAGTTCTTC. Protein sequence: CASSSPQRNEQFF.

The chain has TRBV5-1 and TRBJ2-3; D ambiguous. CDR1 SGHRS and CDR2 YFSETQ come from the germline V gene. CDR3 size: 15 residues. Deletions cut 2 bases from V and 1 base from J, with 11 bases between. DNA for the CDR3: TGCGCCAGCAGCTTAGGGCATGGGGGCACAGATACGCAGTATTTT. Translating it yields CASSLGHGGTDTQYF.

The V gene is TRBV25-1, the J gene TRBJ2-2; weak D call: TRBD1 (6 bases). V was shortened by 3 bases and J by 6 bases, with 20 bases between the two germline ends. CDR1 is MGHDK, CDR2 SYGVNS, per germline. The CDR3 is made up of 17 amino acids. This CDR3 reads CASSDSRQASPSGELFF. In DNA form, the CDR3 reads TGTGCCAGCAGTGATAGTCGACAGGCGTCGCCATCCGGGGAGCTGTTTTTT.

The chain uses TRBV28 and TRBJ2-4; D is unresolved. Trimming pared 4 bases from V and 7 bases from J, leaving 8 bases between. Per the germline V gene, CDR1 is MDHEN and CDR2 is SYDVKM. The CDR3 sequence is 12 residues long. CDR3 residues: CASSSHVNIQYF. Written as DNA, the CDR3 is TGTGCCAGCAGTTCCCATGTCAACATTCAGTACTTC.

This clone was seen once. The CDR3 DNA follows: TGCGCCAGCAGCCCTGAAGGACAGGGAGCATATGGCTACACCTTC. It encodes CASSPEGQGAYGYTF. The V call is TRBV5-1, the J call TRBJ1-2, with 8 bases fitting TRBD1. Losses at the gene ends were 4 bases for V and 5 bases for J; bases not matched to a gene: 10. There are 15 residues in the CDR3. The V gene's germline CDR1 is SGHRS and CDR2 YFSETQ.

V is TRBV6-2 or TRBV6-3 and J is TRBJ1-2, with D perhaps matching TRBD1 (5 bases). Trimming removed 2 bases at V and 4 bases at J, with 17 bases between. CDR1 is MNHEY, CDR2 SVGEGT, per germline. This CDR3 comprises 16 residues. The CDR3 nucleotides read TGTGCCAGCAGTTACCCCAAAGGGCCAGGGACCTATGGCTACACCTTC. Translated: CASSYPKGPGTYGYTF.

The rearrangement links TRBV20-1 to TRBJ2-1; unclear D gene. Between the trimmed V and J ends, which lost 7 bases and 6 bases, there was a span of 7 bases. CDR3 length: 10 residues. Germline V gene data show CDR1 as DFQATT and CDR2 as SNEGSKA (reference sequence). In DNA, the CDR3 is TGCAGTGTCCAGGTCAATGAGCAGTTCTTC. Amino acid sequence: CSVQVNEQFF.

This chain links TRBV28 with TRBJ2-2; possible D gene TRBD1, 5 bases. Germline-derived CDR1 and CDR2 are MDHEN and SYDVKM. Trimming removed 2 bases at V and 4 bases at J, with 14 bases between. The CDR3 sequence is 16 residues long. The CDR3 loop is CASSLASDSRTGELFF. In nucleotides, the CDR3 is TGTGCCAGCAGTTTAGCGAGCGACAGCCGCACCGGGGAGCTGTTTTTT.

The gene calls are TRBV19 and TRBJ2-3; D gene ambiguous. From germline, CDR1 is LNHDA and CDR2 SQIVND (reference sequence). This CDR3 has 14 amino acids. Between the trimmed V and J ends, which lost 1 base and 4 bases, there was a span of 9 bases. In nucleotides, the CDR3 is TGTGCCAGTAGTATAGCAACGGTCTCAGATACGCAGTATTTT. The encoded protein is CASSIATVSDTQYF.